The 25 T cell receptor beta chains below all came from one sample that was sequenced in a study of cytomegalovirus exposure and HLA in healthy donors. It was with 60 Vbeta and 13 Jbeta primers that the PCR ran. This table comes from immunoSEQ multiplex PCR, and its TCRdb copy is limited to in-frame clones, with some not included. The table lists some 50,000 clones, around three quarters of them singletons, with around 21% in the top ten. Sequencing was done on a sample of PBMCs. The receptors here all came from a woman in her forties or fifties in good health and CMV-seropositive.

This chain links TRBV4-1 with TRBJ2-5, with a tentative D call TRBD2 (8 bases). Trimming pared 0 bases from V and 5 bases from J, leaving 16 bases between. The germline gives CDR1 MGHRA, CDR2 YSYEKL. CDR3 length: 16 residues. DNA of the CDR3: TGCGCCAGCAGCCAAGATCGGGAGGGGGCTTTGGAGACCCAGTACTTC. This codes for CASSQDREGALETQYF.

The chain joins TRBV14 to TRBJ1-1; D is unclear. The CDR3 loop spans 13 amino acids. Germline V lookup: CDR1 SGHDN, CDR2 FVKESK. With 4 bases removed from V and 5 bases from J, the gap between germline ends came to 11 bases. The CDR3 DNA sequence: TGTGCCAGCAGCCTCTCTCCGAGGACTGAAGCTTTCTTT. Its translation is CASSLSPRTEAFF.

The chain couples TRBV10-3 to TRBJ1-1, with D unclear. The length of the CDR3 is 14 residues. CDR1 is ENHRY and CDR2 is SYGVKD in the germline V gene. Deletions cut 3 bases from V and 6 bases from J, with 14 bases between. The CDR3 is CAISEVGIAAEAFF. As DNA, the CDR3 is TGTGCCATCAGTGAAGTTGGAATAGCCGCTGAAGCTTTCTTT.

This clone was observed once. V and J are TRBV6-5 and TRBJ2-2, with 8 bases identical to TRBD2. The CDR3 has 15 residues. With V trimmed by 7 bases and J by 5 bases, 9 bases remained unmatched. Germline values: CDR1 MNHEY, CDR2 SVGAGI. The CDR3 DNA follows: TGTGCCAGCATCCGGGCGGGGGGCGCAACCGGGGAGCTGTTTTTT. Amino acids: CASIRAGGATGELFF.

This clone occurred once. V gene TRBV11-2 combines with J gene TRBJ1-1; 7 positions agree with TRBD1. This CDR3 comprises 15 residues. Germline V gene lookup returns CDR1 SGHAT and CDR2 FQNNGV. Trimming at V came to 3 bases and at J to 0 bases, leaving 4 bases not matched to a gene. CDR3 DNA sequence: TGTGCCAGCAGCTTGGAGGACAGGCTGAACACTGAAGCTTTCTTT. It codes for CASSLEDRLNTEAFF.

The chain couples TRBV28 to TRBJ1-1, with D unclear. The V end lost 5 bases, the J end lost 3 bases, and 13 bases lay between the germline ends. Germline CDR1 reads MDHEN; CDR2 reads SYDVKM. This CDR3 spans 14 amino acids. The CDR3 bases are TGTGCCAGCAGTCCCCCGGGATGGGACACTGAAGCTTTCTTT. Its protein is CASSPPGWDTEAFF.

V is TRBV27 and J is TRBJ1-2; 7 bases line up with TRBD1. CDR1 is MNHEY and CDR2 is SMNVEV in the germline V gene (reference sequence). With V trimmed by 4 bases and J by 6 bases, 14 bases remained unmatched. The CDR3 spans 16 residues. The CDR3 loop reads CASSSHPKDRADGYTF. The CDR3 bases are TGTGCCAGCAGTTCCCATCCGAAAGACAGGGCCGATGGCTACACCTTC.

The table lists this clone with a few counts. The rearrangement links TRBV7-2 to TRBJ1-1, with TRBD1 matching over 8 bases. The CDR3 sequence is 16 residues long. CDR1 SGHTA and CDR2 FQGNSA come from the germline V gene. With V trimmed by 4 bases and J by 0 bases, 7 bases remained unmatched. The CDR3 here is CASSSHRGGLNTEAFF. Here the CDR3 DNA reads TGTGCCAGCAGCTCACACAGGGGGGGCTTGAACACTGAAGCTTTCTTT. Drawing the rest from reference TRBV7-2 and TRBJ1-1, the complete variable domain is GAGVSQSPSNKVTEKGKDVELRCDPISGHTALYWYRQSLGQGLEFLIYFQGNSAPDKSGLPSDRFSAERTGGSVSTLTIQRTQQEDSAVYLCASSSHRGGLNTEAFFGQGTRLTVV.

This clone was seen a handful of times. The chain joins TRBV11-2 to TRBJ2-6, with D perhaps matching TRBD1 (6 bases). Germline V gene sequence: CDR1 SGHAT, CDR2 FQNNGV. The V end lost 0 bases, the J end lost 0 bases, and 9 bases lay between the germline ends. This CDR3 spans 17 amino acids. The CDR3 loop reads CASSLDWGRSGANVLTF. CDR3 nucleotides: TGTGCCAGCAGCTTAGATTGGGGGCGCTCTGGGGCCAACGTCCTGACTTTC. Using reference TRBV11-2 and TRBJ2-6 for the parts outside the CDR3, the full variable domain is EAGVAQSPRYKIIEKRQSVAFWCNPISGHATLYWYQQILGQGPKLLIQFQNNGVVDDSQLPKDRFSAERLKGVDSTLKIQPAKLEDSAVYLCASSLDWGRSGANVLTFGAGSRLTVL.

This chain links TRBV7-9 with TRBJ2-6, with TRBD1 as a possible D gene (6 bases). CDR3 length: 17 amino acids. CDR1 and CDR2 (germline): SEHNR, FQNEAQ (reference sequence). V was pared by 5 bases and J by 0 bases, with 14 bases between. CDR3 nucleotide sequence: TGTGCCAGCAGCGCCCGACAGGTGTTCTCTGGGGCCAACGTCCTGACTTTC. Its protein product is CASSARQVFSGANVLTF.

This clone was counted only a few times. The rearrangement joins TRBV2 to TRBJ1-2; no clear D gene. The CDR3 extends over 14 amino acids. Between the trimmed V and J ends, which lost 7 bases and 0 bases, there was a span of 12 bases. Germline CDR1 reads SNHLY; CDR2 reads FYNNEI. The CDR3 is CASTQGGANYGYTF. CDR3 sequence (DNA): TGTGCCAGCACCCAAGGTGGAGCTAACTATGGCTACACCTTC. Drawing the rest from reference TRBV2 and TRBJ1-2, the complete variable domain is EPEVTQTPSHQVTQMGQEVILRCVPISNHLYFYWYRQILGQKVEFLVSFYNNEISEKSEIFDDQFSVERPDGSNFTLKIRSTKLEDSAMYFCASTQGGANYGYTFGSGTRLTVV.

This clone turned up a few times. The V gene is TRBV18, the J gene TRBJ1-1; D unclear. The V and J ends lost 4 bases and 0 bases respectively, with 18 bases between them. CDR3 length: 17 amino acids. Germline loops: CDR1 KGHSH, CDR2 LQKENI. CDR3 residues: CASSHDGGFGMNTEAFF. The CDR3 bases are TGTGCCAGCTCACACGATGGAGGGTTTGGGATGAACACTGAAGCTTTCTTT.

This clone came up a few times. The gene calls are TRBV4-3 and TRBJ1-4; TRBD1 matches at 10 bases. CDR3 size: 17 residues. From germline, CDR1 is LGHNA and CDR2 YSLEER. V trimming: 5 bases; J trimming: 8 bases; junction bases outside the gene matches: 14. The CDR3 coding sequence is TGCGCCAGCAGCTCCACTCCCTCCGGGACAGGGGCGGAAAAACTGTTTTTT. Residues: CASSSTPSGTGAEKLFF.

This clone was observed a few times. This chain links TRBV5-6 with TRBJ2-1; TRBD1 matches at 7 bases. The germline gives CDR1 SGHDT, CDR2 YYEEEE. The CDR3 covers 15 residues. With 3 bases clipped from V and 4 bases from J, the junction kept 7 bases outside the gene matches. The CDR3 region is CASSWGQQSYNEQFF. CDR3 nucleotides: TGTGCCAGCAGCTGGGGACAGCAGTCTTACAATGAGCAGTTCTTC.

The chain is built from TRBV5-1 and TRBJ2-3, with 13 nucleotides matching TRBD2. The CDR3 is 15 residues long. The germline V gene has CDR1 SGHRS and CDR2 YFSETQ. J gave up 4 bases and V 4 bases, and 3 bases lay outside the gene matches. CDR3 sequence: CASSPGLAGPDTQYF. The CDR3 DNA follows: TGCGCCAGCAGCCCGGGACTAGCGGGACCAGATACGCAGTATTTT.

The chain joins TRBV29-1 to TRBJ2-2, with no clear D. Germline V CDR1 and CDR2: SQVTM, ANQGSEA. The CDR3 is made up of 13 amino acids. V lost 3 bases, J lost 5 bases, and 10 bases lay in between. The CDR3 region is CSVDAGYTGELFF. The CDR3 nucleotides are TGCAGCGTTGACGCCGGGTATACCGGGGAGCTGTTTTTT.

This clone has only a few counts. This chain links TRBV5-1 with TRBJ2-7; D remains ambiguous. The CDR3 runs 12 residues. Germline values: CDR1 SGHRS, CDR2 YFSETQ. The ends were cut back, 0 bases at V and 3 bases at J, with 4 bases in the middle. CDR3 nucleotide sequence: TGCGCCAGCAGCTTGGTCTTCTACGAGCAGTACTTC. It yields the protein CASSLVFYEQYF.

V and J are TRBV2 and TRBJ2-7; possible D gene TRBD2, 7 bases. Looked up from germline, CDR1 is SNHLY and CDR2 is FYNNEI. The V end was cut by 8 bases, the J end by 2 bases, with 19 bases between. This CDR3 has 15 amino acids. CDR3 coding DNA: TGTGCCAGCGGGGGGGACCGGGACAATGCCTACGAGCAGTACTTC. Translating it yields CASGGDRDNAYEQYF.

This rearrangement joins TRBV18 to TRBJ1-1, with D perhaps TRBD1 (5 bases). From germline, CDR1 is KGHSH and CDR2 LQKENI. This CDR3 region has 16 residues. The germline V and J ends were trimmed by 4 bases and 1 base, with 16 bases remaining between them. The CDR3 sequence is CASSREAGRPNTEAFF. The DNA of the CDR3 is TGTGCCAGCTCACGTGAGGCGGGGCGACCGAACACTGAAGCTTTCTTT.

The chain has TRBV7-5 and TRBJ1-6. TRBV7-5 constitutes a pseudogene. The CDR3 has 14 amino acids. The CDR3 reads CVRSHPPKERNLHF. Written as DNA, the CDR3 is TGTGTCAGAAGCCATCCTCCTAAGGAGCGGAACCTCCACTTT.

The V and J genes are TRBV7-9 and TRBJ2-1; maybe TRBD1 (5 bases). The CDR3 is made up of 12 amino acids. Germline-derived CDR1 and CDR2 are SEHNR and FQNEAQ (reference sequence). Trimming removed 2 bases at V and 9 bases at J, with 8 bases between. As DNA, the CDR3 is TGTGCCAGCAGCTTAAGGGGTTTTGAGCAGTTCTTC. The encoded protein is CASSLRGFEQFF.

The chain is built from TRBV30 and TRBJ2-4; TRBD1 might be the D (5 bases). Per the germline V gene, CDR1 is GTSNPN and CDR2 is SVGIG (reference sequence). The CDR3 is 18 amino acids. Trimming pared 0 bases from V and 0 bases from J, leaving 18 bases between. CDR3 protein: CAWSVLPRALLAKNIQYF. The CDR3 DNA reads as TGTGCCTGGAGTGTACTCCCCAGGGCCCTACTAGCCAAAAACATTCAGTACTTC.

V is TRBV13 and J is TRBJ2-7, with 7 bases lining up with TRBD1. J gave up 7 bases and V 2 bases, and 17 bases lay outside the gene matches. The germline V gene encodes CDR1 PRHDT and CDR2 FYEKMQ (reference sequence). This CDR3 spans 17 amino acids. CDR3 bases: TGTGCCAGCAGCTTAATTTGGGGGAGTACAGGGGAAAGAGAGCAGTACTTC. Its protein is CASSLIWGSTGEREQYF.

The rearrangement joins TRBV29-1 to TRBJ2-3; a weak D match, TRBD2 (6 bases). Trimming removed 7 bases at V and 0 bases at J, with 14 bases between. The CDR3 runs 14 residues. Germline V CDR1 and CDR2: SQVTM, ANQGSEA. CDR3 in DNA: TGCAGCGGGAGGAGGGTACCTAGCACAGATACGCAGTATTTT. Translated: CSGRRVPSTDTQYF.

The genes are TRBV5-6 and TRBJ1-6; 7 bases are a match to TRBD1. The CDR3 spans 14 residues. The J segment lost 9 bases and the V segment lost 3 bases, leaving 6 bases of the junction unmatched. Per germline, CDR1 SGHDT and CDR2 YYEEEE. The CDR3 DNA sequence: TGTGCCAGCAGCTCCCGGGACAGACGTTCACCCCTCCACTTT. Its translation: CASSSRDRRSPLHF.